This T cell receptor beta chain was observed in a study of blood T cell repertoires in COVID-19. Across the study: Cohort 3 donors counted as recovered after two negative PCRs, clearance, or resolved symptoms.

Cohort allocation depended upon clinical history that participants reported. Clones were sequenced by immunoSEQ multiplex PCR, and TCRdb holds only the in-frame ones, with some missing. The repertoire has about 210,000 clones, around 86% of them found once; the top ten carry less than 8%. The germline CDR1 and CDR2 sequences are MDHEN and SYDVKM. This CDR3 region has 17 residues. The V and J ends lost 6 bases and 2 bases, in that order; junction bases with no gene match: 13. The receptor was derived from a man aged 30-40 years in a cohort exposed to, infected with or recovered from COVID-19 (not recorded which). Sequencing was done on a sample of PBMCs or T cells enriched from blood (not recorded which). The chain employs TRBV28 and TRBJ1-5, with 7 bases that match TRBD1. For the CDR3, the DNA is TGTGCCAGCAGGCCGCAGGGGGGAAGGGAGGGCAATCAGCCCCAGCATTTT. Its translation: CASRPQGGREGNQPQHF. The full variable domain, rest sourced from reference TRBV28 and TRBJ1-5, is DVKVTQSSRYLVKRTGEKVFLECVQDMDHENMFWYRQDPGLGLRLIYFSYDVKMKEKGDIPEGYSVSREKKERFSLILESASTNQTSMYLCASRPQGGREGNQPQHFGDGTRLSIL.